The 28 T cell receptor beta chains below were found in one sample sequenced in a study of T cells in localized non-small cell lung cancer. Sequenced by immunoSEQ multiplex PCR; TCRdb stores in-frame clones only, minus some. The data contain around 25,000 clones, roughly nine tenths of them seen just once; the ten biggest clones take up approximately 16%. The specimen was peripheral blood, collected before any cancer treatment. These receptors came from a man aged 35 to 70 with stage III squamous cell lung carcinoma.

The DNA of the CDR3 is TGTGCCAGCAGCCAAGACGGGGGGAACACTGAAGCTTTCTTT. This gives the protein CASSQDGGNTEAFF. This chain joins TRBV4-2 and TRBJ1-1; D is perhaps TRBD1 (5 bases). The germline V and J ends were trimmed by 0 bases and 1 base, with 6 bases remaining between them. Germline values: CDR1 LGHNA, CDR2 YNFKEQ. The CDR3 spans 14 residues.

This chain joins TRBV19 and TRBJ2-6, with D uncertain. The CDR3 totals 13 residues. Trimming stripped 6 bases from V and 0 bases from J, with 3 bases between. Per germline, CDR1 LNHDA and CDR2 SQIVND (reference sequence). The chain's CDR3 is CASSPSGANVLTF. The CDR3 region has the DNA TGTGCCAGTAGCCCCTCTGGGGCCAACGTCCTGACTTTC.

This clone was detected only a few times. This chain joins TRBV19 and TRBJ1-6; D remains unclear. The CDR3 extends over 16 amino acids. Germline CDR1 reads LNHDA; CDR2 reads SQIVND (reference sequence). V shed 4 bases and J shed 0 bases, with 10 bases lying between them. CDR3 sequence (DNA): TGTGCCAGTAGTAGCGATGGGAGCTCCTATAATTCACCCCTCCACTTT. Its protein product is CASSSDGSSYNSPLHF.

The chain employs TRBV7-9 and TRBJ2-7; D might be TRBD1 (5 bases). The CDR3 has 13 residues. V was trimmed by 1 base and J by 12 bases, leaving 16 bases between them. Germline CDR1 is SEHNR and CDR2 is FQNEAQ (reference sequence). This CDR3 reads CASSLDEAGIPYF. In DNA, the CDR3 is TGTGCCAGCAGCTTAGATGAGGCAGGGATCCCGTACTTC.

V is TRBV20-1 and J is TRBJ1-2; D might be TRBD1 (6 bases). Trimming took off 8 bases at V and 10 bases at J, with 8 bases between the two ends. Germline assignment: CDR1 DFQATT and CDR2 SNEGSKA (reference sequence). CDR3 length: 8 residues. The CDR3 region is CSPGDYTF. CDR3 coding DNA: TGCAGTCCAGGGGACTACACCTTC.

The rearrangement uses TRBV9 and TRBJ1-5, with TRBD1 matching over 7 bases. Losses at the gene ends were 0 bases for V and 7 bases for J; bases not matched to a gene: 7. The CDR3 length is 15 residues. Per the germline V gene, CDR1 is SGDLS and CDR2 is YYNGEE. The CDR3 DNA reads as TGTGCCAGCAGCGTAGGAGAAGGGGGCCGGCAGCCCCAGCATTTT. It is translated as CASSVGEGGRQPQHF.

In its sample, this clone was seen once. The chain carries TRBV5-7 and TRBJ2-2; TRBD2 agrees at 7 bases. TRBV5-7 is marked as an open reading frame, function uncertain. There are 15 residues in the CDR3. Trimming removed 0 bases from V and 1 base from J; junction bases left unmatched: 0. This chain's CDR3 is CASSLERENTGELFF. DNA for the CDR3: TGTGCCAGCAGCTTGGAGCGGGAGAACACCGGGGAGCTGTTTTTT.

The chain employs TRBV27 and TRBJ1-6; 8 bases align to TRBD1. Unmatched junction bases numbered 4, after V lost 6 bases and J lost 3 bases. CDR1 is MNHEY, CDR2 SMNVEV, per germline (reference sequence). This CDR3 is 15 amino acids long. The CDR3 DNA sequence: TGTGCCAGCAGCCGGACAGGGCGCTATAATTCACCCCTCCACTTT. It encodes CASSRTGRYNSPLHF.

The chain is built from TRBV5-1 and TRBJ1-1; the D is unclear. This CDR3 spans 15 amino acids. CDR1 and CDR2 (germline): SGHRS, YFSETQ. V was clipped by 4 bases and J by 2 bases, with 15 bases between them. CDR3 nucleotide sequence: TGCGCCAGCAGCCCAAACCGGGCCCTAAACACTGAAGCTTTCTTT. Amino acid sequence: CASSPNRALNTEAFF.

V gene TRBV27 combines with J gene TRBJ2-5; D gene unclear. Germline V gene data show CDR1 as MNHEY and CDR2 as SMNVEV (reference sequence). Deletions cut 3 bases from V and 5 bases from J, with 13 bases between. The CDR3 spans 14 residues. This CDR3 reads CASSFYSASETQYF. CDR3 coding DNA: TGTGCCAGCAGTTTCTACAGCGCCTCGGAGACCCAGTACTTC.

J is TRBJ1-5 and V is TRBV2, with 8 bases fitting TRBD1. Germline V lookup: CDR1 SNHLY, CDR2 FYNNEI. V lost 8 bases to trimming and J lost 0 bases; unmatched junction nucleotides: 9. This CDR3 is 16 amino acids long. CDR3 residues: CASLPGQAYSNQPQHF. For the CDR3, the DNA is TGTGCCAGCCTTCCGGGACAGGCCTATAGCAATCAGCCCCAGCATTTT.

This chain uses TRBV5-1 with TRBJ2-5, with 13 bases that match TRBD2. The J segment lost 4 bases and the V segment lost 0 bases, leaving 6 bases of the junction unmatched. Germline assignment: CDR1 SGHRS and CDR2 YFSETQ. This CDR3 has 17 residues. The CDR3 loop reads CASSLGSTSGGTETQYF. In DNA form, the CDR3 reads TGCGCCAGCAGCTTGGGTTCGACTAGCGGGGGGACAGAGACCCAGTACTTC.

This sequence joins TRBV4-1 and TRBJ2-5, with a weak D call TRBD1 (5 bases). Germline CDR1 and CDR2: MGHRA and YSYEKL. CDR3 size: 14 residues. The germline V and J ends were trimmed by 4 bases and 2 bases, with 11 bases remaining between them. The CDR3 reads CASSRVGRQETQYF. CDR3 in DNA: TGCGCCAGCAGCCGCGTGGGGCGGCAAGAGACCCAGTACTTC.

The chain carries TRBV4-3 and TRBJ2-5; D is ambiguous. V lost 0 bases, J lost 5 bases, and 7 bases lay in between. Germline loops: CDR1 LGHNA, CDR2 YSLEER. There are 13 residues in the CDR3. The CDR3 DNA sequence: TGCGCCAGCAGCCAAGATCTACGGGAGACCCAGTACTTC. This gives the protein CASSQDLRETQYF.

The J gene is TRBJ1-1, the V gene TRBV23-1; D uncertain. TRBV23-1 is classed as an ORF, of uncertain function. This CDR3 contains 11 residues. V gave up 1 base and J gave up 4 bases, with 1 base separating them. The CDR3: CASSQCTEAFF. CDR3 sequence (DNA): TGCGCCAGCAGTCAATGCACTGAAGCTTTCTTT.

The V and J genes are TRBV19 and TRBJ2-6, with D perhaps TRBD2 (5 bases). V was pared by 3 bases and J by 0 bases, with 18 bases between. There are 19 residues in the CDR3. Germline V gene lookup returns CDR1 LNHDA and CDR2 SQIVND (reference sequence). CDR3 in DNA: TGTGCCAGTAGTATCGGGGTCGGCAGGTCGAGCTCTGGGGCCAACGTCCTGACTTTC. This translates into CASSIGVGRSSSGANVLTF.

The chain joins TRBV5-1 to TRBJ2-2; D tentatively reads TRBD1 or TRBD2 (5 bases each). The germline V gene encodes CDR1 SGHRS and CDR2 YFSETQ. Trimming removed 0 bases from V and 4 bases from J, with 13 bases in between. The CDR3 is 16 amino acids. CDR3 region: CASSLGGAVGTGELFF. The CDR3 DNA is TGCGCCAGCAGCTTGGGAGGGGCTGTGGGCACCGGGGAGCTGTTTTTT.

The chain employs TRBV28 and TRBJ1-2, with TRBD1 matching over 9 bases. Germline assignment: CDR1 MDHEN and CDR2 SYDVKM. With 10 bases clipped from V and 6 bases from J, the junction kept 12 bases outside the gene matches. The CDR3 contains 14 residues. Here the CDR3 reads CATPRGQGNNGYTF. DNA for the CDR3: TGTGCCACCCCACGGGGACAGGGCAATAATGGCTACACCTTC.

Only one count was recorded for this clone. V is TRBV9 and J is TRBJ2-3; D is unclear. The CDR3 loop spans 13 amino acids. Trimming shortened V by 0 bases and J by 4 bases, and 6 bases separated the two germline ends. Germline CDR1 SGDLS, CDR2 YYNGEE. CDR3 DNA: TGTGCCAGCAGCGTAGCCCTGGCAGATACGCAGTATTTT. Translated: CASSVALADTQYF.

This sequence joins TRBV2 and TRBJ2-7; D gene ambiguous. The CDR3 extends over 12 amino acids. CDR1 is SNHLY, CDR2 FYNNEI, per germline. Trimming left V 5 bases short and J 0 bases short, with 5 bases between. CDR3 nucleotides: TGTGCCAGCAGTTGGGCCTCCTACGAGCAGTACTTC. Its translation is CASSWASYEQYF.

The chain has TRBV18 and TRBJ1-6, with D perhaps matching TRBD1 (6 bases). The length of the CDR3 is 14 residues. Looked up from germline, CDR1 is KGHSH and CDR2 is LQKENI. V gave up 6 bases and J gave up 10 bases, with 16 bases separating them. CDR3: CASSEDSGGSPLHF. CDR3 nucleotides: TGTGCCAGCTCCGAGGACAGCGGGGGCTCACCCCTCCACTTT.

The chain joins TRBV27 to TRBJ2-3; D is undetermined. V was cut by 5 bases and J by 2 bases, with 23 bases left in between. The CDR3 covers 18 residues. Germline lookup yields CDR1 MNHEY and CDR2 SMNVEV (reference sequence). CDR3 nucleotide sequence: TGTGCCAGCAGTAAATCCCCCCTCCCCCCTAGAATCACAGATACGCAGTATTTT. Amino acids: CASSKSPLPPRITDTQYF.

V is TRBV7-3 and J is TRBJ2-3, with 10 bases fitting TRBD1. Per the germline V gene, CDR1 is SGHTA and CDR2 is FQGTGA. The V gene end was trimmed by 6 bases and the J gene end by 2 bases; junction bases not matched to a gene: 5. The CDR3 runs to 15 residues. The CDR3 DNA reads as TGTGCCAGCAGTTCCGGGACAGGGGACACAGATACGCAGTATTTT. This encodes CASSSGTGDTDTQYF.

The chain's CDR3 is CASSQDRVEGYTF. The CDR3 DNA is TGTGCCAGTAGTCAGGACAGGGTAGAGGGCTACACCTTC. The chain joins TRBV19 to TRBJ1-2; 8 nucleotides match TRBD1. Trimming cost V 5 bases and J 8 bases; bases outside gene matches: 7. Germline V gene sequence: CDR1 LNHDA, CDR2 SQIVND (reference sequence). CDR3 length: 13 residues.

The chain is built from TRBV9 and TRBJ2-5; maybe TRBD1 (6 bases). The germline CDR1 and CDR2 sequences are SGDLS and YYNGEE. The CDR3 length is 13 residues. Deletions cut 3 bases from V and 4 bases from J, with 10 bases between. CDR3 loop: CASSGGRLETQYF. In DNA, the CDR3 is TGTGCCAGCAGCGGGGGGCGTCTAGAGACCCAGTACTTC. Supplemented by reference TRBV9 and TRBJ2-5, the full variable domain reads DSGVTQTPKHLITATGQRVTLRCSPRSGDLSVYWYQQSLDQGLQFLIQYYNGEERAKGNILERFSAQQFPDLHSELNLSSLELGDSALYFCASSGGRLETQYFGPGTRLLVL.

V and J are TRBV7-2 and TRBJ2-7, with D maybe TRBD1 (6 bases). Trimming shortened V by 4 bases and J by 2 bases, and 15 bases separated the two germline ends. CDR1 SGHTA and CDR2 FQGNSA come from the germline V gene. This CDR3 has 15 residues. This chain's CDR3 is CASSSADRDAYEQYF. The CDR3 DNA follows: TGTGCCAGCAGCTCCGCGGACAGAGACGCCTACGAGCAGTACTTC.

This chain joins TRBV19 and TRBJ2-3, with 11 bases identical to TRBD2. The length of the CDR3 is 16 residues. Germline-derived CDR1 and CDR2 are LNHDA and SQIVND (reference sequence). The V and J ends lost 6 bases and 2 bases, in that order; junction bases with no gene match: 7. The DNA for the CDR3 is TGTGCCAGTAGACCTCCGGGACTAGCGGCCACAGATACGCAGTATTTT. Residues: CASRPPGLAATDTQYF.

The rearrangement links TRBV10-3 to TRBJ2-2, with TRBD1 identical over 7 bases. The CDR3 contains 14 residues. V trimming: 10 bases; J trimming: 3 bases; junction bases outside the gene matches: 8. The germline V gene encodes CDR1 ENHRY and CDR2 SYGVKD. The CDR3 here is CATQGPQDTGELFF. The CDR3 DNA follows: TGTGCCACACAGGGGCCACAGGACACCGGGGAGCTGTTTTTT.